This is a list of T cell receptor beta chains from one sample in a study of T cells after yellow fever vaccination. MiXCR, run by TCRdb on the 5' RACE reads, gives a single entry per CDR3 protein. The sample has 450,000 to 600,000 distinct CDR3 sequences, less than 20% seen once. The material sequenced was PBMCs, taken 5 days after the first yellow fever vaccination. These receptors all stem from a man between 18 and 29 years old who received the YFV17D yellow fever vaccine. Each CDR3 is given with its conserved first and last residue. The order of the fields is J gene, D gene, clone size, V gene, CDR3 protein, CDR3 DNA. D genes are given only for firm matches. Size is stated for part of the rows, as once, few or many counts, or as a class when the clone is expanded.

j_gene: TRBJ1-1; d_gene: -; abundance: -; v_gene: TRBV7-9; CDR3aa: CASSLVDFSGTFF; CDR3nt: TGTGCCAGCAGCTTAGTGGACTTTTCGGGGACTTTCTTT
j_gene: TRBJ1-1; d_gene: -; abundance: -; v_gene: TRBV7-2; CDR3aa: CASTFQGLTEAFF; CDR3nt: TGTGCCAGCACCTTTCAGGGGCTGACTGAAGCTTTCTTT
j_gene: TRBJ2-5; d_gene: -; abundance: -; v_gene: TRBV28; CDR3aa: CASSLVTGLLQETQYF; CDR3nt: TGTGCCAGCAGTTTAGTGACAGGTCTCCTTCAAGAGACCCAGTACTTC
j_gene: TRBJ1-4; d_gene: -; abundance: -; v_gene: TRBV12-5; CDR3aa: CASVGRGANEKLFF; CDR3nt: TGTGCTAGTGTCGGCAGGGGTGCTAATGAAAAACTGTTTTTT
j_gene: TRBJ1-2; d_gene: -; abundance: few; v_gene: TRBV25-1; CDR3aa: CASSRGGDGYTF; CDR3nt: TGTGCCAGCAGCAGGGGCGGGGATGGCTACACCTTC
j_gene: TRBJ1-1; d_gene: TRBD1; abundance: -; v_gene: TRBV7-2; CDR3aa: CASSVDRANGGEAFF; CDR3nt: TGTGCCAGCAGCGTTGACAGGGCCAACGGGGGGGAAGCTTTCTTT
j_gene: TRBJ1-1; d_gene: -; abundance: -; v_gene: TRBV29-1; CDR3aa: CSVDTGQNTEAFF; CDR3nt: TGCAGCGTTGATACGGGGCAGAACACTGAAGCTTTCTTT
j_gene: TRBJ2-1; d_gene: -; abundance: few; v_gene: TRBV3-1; CDR3aa: CASSQVSSGNEQFF; CDR3nt: TGTGCCAGCAGCCAAGTCTCGAGCGGGAATGAGCAGTTCTTC
j_gene: TRBJ2-5; d_gene: TRBD1; abundance: few; v_gene: TRBV7-8; CDR3aa: CASSLQGQGLLGETQYF; CDR3nt: TGTGCCAGCAGCTTGCAAGGACAGGGTCTTCTCGGGGAGACCCAGTACTTC
j_gene: TRBJ2-1; d_gene: TRBD2; abundance: few; v_gene: TRBV5-1; CDR3aa: CASSFAPGAGVFNEQFF; CDR3nt: TGCGCCAGCAGCTTTGCCCCGGGAGCGGGGGTGTTCAATGAGCAGTTCTTC